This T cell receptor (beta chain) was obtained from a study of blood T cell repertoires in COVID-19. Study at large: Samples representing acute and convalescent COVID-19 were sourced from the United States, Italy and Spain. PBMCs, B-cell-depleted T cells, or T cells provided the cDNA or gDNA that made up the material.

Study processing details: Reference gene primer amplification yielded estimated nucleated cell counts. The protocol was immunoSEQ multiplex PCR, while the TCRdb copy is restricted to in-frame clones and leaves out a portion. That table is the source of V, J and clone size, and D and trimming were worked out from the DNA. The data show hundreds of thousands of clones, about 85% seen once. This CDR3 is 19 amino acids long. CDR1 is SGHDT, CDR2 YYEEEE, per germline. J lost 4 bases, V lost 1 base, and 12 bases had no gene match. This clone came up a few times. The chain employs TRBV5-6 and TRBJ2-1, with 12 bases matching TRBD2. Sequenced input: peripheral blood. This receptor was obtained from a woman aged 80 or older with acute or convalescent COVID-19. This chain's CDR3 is CASSLWTSGVTRVYNEQFF. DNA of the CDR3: TGTGCCAGCAGCTTGTGGACTAGCGGGGTAACTAGGGTTTACAATGAGCAGTTCTTC.